This paragraph reports one T cell receptor beta chain. Antigen: not known. The sample belongs to a study of CD8 T cells in ankylosing spondylitis. Study results and caveats: Disease-linked clones reportedly showed significant enrichment in matched ankylosing spondylitis synovial fluid. Made up of eight highly homologous variants, a TCR beta motif appeared characteristic of ankylosing spondylitis blood. Both synovial fluid and blood in reactive arthritis had previously been reported to carry some motif variants.

The ends were cut back, 8 bases at V and 3 bases at J, with 20 bases in the middle. There are 15 residues in the CDR3. CDR1 MGHRA and CDR2 YSYEKL come from the germline V gene. MiXCR was run by TCRdb on the 5' RACE reads, yielding one entry per CDR3 protein. The table has under 450,000 distinct CDR3 sequences, more than 15% seen once; the top ten hold approximately 1%. The gene calls are TRBV4-1 and TRBJ2-7; D may match TRBD1 or TRBD2 (5 bases each). The sequence was collected from a male donor with ankylosing spondylitis. The sample comprised blood, either unsorted or a sorted T cell fraction (not recorded which). The CDR3 sequence: CASGPGQGRFYEQYF. The CDR3 region has the DNA TGCGCCAGCGGCCCGGGGCAGGGTCGTTTCTACGAGCAGTACTTC.